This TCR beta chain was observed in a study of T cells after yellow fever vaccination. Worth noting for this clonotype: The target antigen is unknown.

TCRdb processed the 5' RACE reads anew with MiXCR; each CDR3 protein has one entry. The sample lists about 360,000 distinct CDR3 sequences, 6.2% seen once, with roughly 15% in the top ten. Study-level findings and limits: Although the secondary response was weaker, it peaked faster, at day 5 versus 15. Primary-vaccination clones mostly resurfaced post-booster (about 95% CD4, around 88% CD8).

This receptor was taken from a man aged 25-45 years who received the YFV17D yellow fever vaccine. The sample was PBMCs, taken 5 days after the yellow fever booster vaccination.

The CDR3 protein is CASSSIRGVNEQFF. The CDR3 region has the DNA TGTGCCAGCAGCTCCATAAGGGGGGTCAATGAGCAGTTCTTC. This sequence joins TRBV7-8 and TRBJ2-1; D might be TRBD1 or TRBD2, each matching 6 bases. Germline-derived CDR1 and CDR2 are SGHVS and FQNEAQ. Trimming left V 4 bases short and J 6 bases short, with 13 bases between. CDR3 size: 14 residues.